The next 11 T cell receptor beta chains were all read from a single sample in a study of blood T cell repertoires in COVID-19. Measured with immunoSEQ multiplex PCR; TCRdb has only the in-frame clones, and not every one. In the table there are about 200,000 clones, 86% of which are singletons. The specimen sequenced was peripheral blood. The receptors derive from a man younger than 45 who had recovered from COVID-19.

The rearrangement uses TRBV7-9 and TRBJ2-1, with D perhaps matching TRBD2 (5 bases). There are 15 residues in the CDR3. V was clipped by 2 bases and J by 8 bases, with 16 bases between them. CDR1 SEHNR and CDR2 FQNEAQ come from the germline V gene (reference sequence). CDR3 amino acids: CASSLNSVQGHEQFF. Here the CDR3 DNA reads TGTGCCAGCAGCTTAAATAGCGTACAAGGCCATGAGCAGTTCTTC.

CDR3 amino acids: CASSLGVADTLTAYEQYF. The CDR3, as DNA: TGCGCCAGCAGCTTGGGGGTGGCGGACACACTCACTGCCTACGAGCAGTACTTC. The chain combines TRBV5-1 with TRBJ2-7; TRBD1 might be the D (5 bases). The CDR3 runs to 18 residues. The V gene's germline CDR1 is SGHRS and CDR2 YFSETQ. V gave up 0 bases and J gave up 2 bases, with 21 bases separating them. The full variable domain, with the rest looked up from reference TRBV5-1 and TRBJ2-7, is KAGVTQTPRYLIKTRGQQVTLSCSPISGHRSVSWYQQTPGQGLQFLFEYFSETQRNKGNFPGRFSGRQFSNSRSEMNVSTLELGDSALYLCASSLGVADTLTAYEQYFGPGTRLTVT.

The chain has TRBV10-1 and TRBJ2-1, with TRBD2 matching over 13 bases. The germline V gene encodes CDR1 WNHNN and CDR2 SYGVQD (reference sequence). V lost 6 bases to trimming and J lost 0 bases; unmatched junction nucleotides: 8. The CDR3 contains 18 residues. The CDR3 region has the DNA TGCGCCAGCAGCCCGGGACTAGCGGGGTCTAGCTCCTACAATGAGCAGTTCTTC. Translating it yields CASSPGLAGSSSYNEQFF.

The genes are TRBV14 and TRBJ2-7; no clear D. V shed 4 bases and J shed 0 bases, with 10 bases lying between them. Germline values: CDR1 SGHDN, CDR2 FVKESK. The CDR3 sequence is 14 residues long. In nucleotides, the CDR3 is TGTGCCAGCAGCCGTCGTCCGGGCTCCTACGAGCAGTACTTC. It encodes CASSRRPGSYEQYF.

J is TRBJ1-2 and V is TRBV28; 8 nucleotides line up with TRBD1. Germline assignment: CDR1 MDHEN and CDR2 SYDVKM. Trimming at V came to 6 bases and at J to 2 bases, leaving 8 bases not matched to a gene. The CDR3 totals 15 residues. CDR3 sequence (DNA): TGTGCCAGCAGCGTAATACAGGGGGGGAACTATGGCTACACCTTC. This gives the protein CASSVIQGGNYGYTF.

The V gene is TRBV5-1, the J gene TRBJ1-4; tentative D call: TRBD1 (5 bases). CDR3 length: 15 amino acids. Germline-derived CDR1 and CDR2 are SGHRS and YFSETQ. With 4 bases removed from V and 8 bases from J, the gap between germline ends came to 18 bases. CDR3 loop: CASSPVSGLEEKLFF. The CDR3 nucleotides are TGCGCCAGCAGCCCCGTATCAGGGCTTGAGGAAAAACTGTTTTTT.

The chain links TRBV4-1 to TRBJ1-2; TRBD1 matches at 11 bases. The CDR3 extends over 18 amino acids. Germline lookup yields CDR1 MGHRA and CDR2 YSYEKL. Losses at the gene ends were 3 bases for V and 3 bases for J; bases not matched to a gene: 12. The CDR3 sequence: CASSQTRTGGGPHYGYTF. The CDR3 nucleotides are TGCGCCAGCAGCCAGACTAGGACAGGGGGCGGCCCGCACTATGGCTACACCTTC.

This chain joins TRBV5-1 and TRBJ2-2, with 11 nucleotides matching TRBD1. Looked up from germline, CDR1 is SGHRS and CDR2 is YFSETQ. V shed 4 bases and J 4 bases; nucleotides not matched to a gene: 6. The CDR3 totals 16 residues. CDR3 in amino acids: CASSGRTGGPTGELFF. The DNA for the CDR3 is TGCGCCAGCAGCGGCCGGACAGGGGGCCCCACCGGGGAGCTGTTTTTT. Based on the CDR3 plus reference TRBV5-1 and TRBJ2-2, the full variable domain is KAGVTQTPRYLIKTRGQQVTLSCSPISGHRSVSWYQQTPGQGLQFLFEYFSETQRNKGNFPGRFSGRQFSNSRSEMNVSTLELGDSALYLCASSGRTGGPTGELFFGEGSRLTVL.

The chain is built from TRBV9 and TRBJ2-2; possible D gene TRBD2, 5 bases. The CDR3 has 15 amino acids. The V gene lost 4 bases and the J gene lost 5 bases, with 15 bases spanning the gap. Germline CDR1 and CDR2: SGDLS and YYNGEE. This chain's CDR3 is CASSLDWSGTGELFF. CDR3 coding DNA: TGTGCCAGCAGCCTGGACTGGTCGGGGACCGGGGAGCTGTTTTTT.

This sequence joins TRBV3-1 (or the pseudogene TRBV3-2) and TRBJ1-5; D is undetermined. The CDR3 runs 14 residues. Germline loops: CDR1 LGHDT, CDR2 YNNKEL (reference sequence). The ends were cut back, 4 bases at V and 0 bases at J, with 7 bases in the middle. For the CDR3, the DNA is TGTGCCAGCAGCCGGGCCCTTAGCAATCAGCCCCAGCATTTT. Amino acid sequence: CASSRALSNQPQHF.

The CDR3 loop is CASSLLRTGANSPLHF. Written as DNA, the CDR3 is TGTGCCAGCAGCTTACTGCGGACAGGTGCTAATTCACCCCTCCACTTT. J is TRBJ1-6 and V is TRBV11-3, with TRBD1 identical over 7 bases. CDR3 length: 16 residues. The V and J ends lost 2 bases and 6 bases, in that order; junction bases with no gene match: 7. Germline V CDR1 and CDR2: SGHNT, YENEEA.